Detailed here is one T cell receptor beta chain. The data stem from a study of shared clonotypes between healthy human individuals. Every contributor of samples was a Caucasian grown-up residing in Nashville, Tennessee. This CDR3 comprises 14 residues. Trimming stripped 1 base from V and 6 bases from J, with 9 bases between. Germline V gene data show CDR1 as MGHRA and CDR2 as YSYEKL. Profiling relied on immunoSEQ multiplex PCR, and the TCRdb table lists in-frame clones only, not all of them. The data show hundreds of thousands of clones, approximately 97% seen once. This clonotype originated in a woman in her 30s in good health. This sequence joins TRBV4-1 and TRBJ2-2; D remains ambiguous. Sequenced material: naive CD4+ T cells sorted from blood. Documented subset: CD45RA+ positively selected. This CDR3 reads CASSQGQLPGELFF. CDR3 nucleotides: TGCGCCAGCAGCCAAGGGCAGTTGCCCGGGGAGCTGTTTTTT.